A selection of T cell receptor beta chains follows, all from one sample in a study of PD-L1 blockade in urothelial cancer. Generated by immunoSEQ multiplex PCR, the TCRdb table keeps only in-frame clones and is missing some. This table holds tens of thousands of clones, approximately 80% found once. The material was PBMCs, obtained around atezolizumab (anti-PD-L1) treatment. Receptor source: a man between 65 and 85 years old with urothelial cancer. CDR3s include the opening cysteine and the closing phenylalanine or tryptophan. D genes are given only for firm matches. Some rows have no size entry. The others give once, few or many, or a class for an expanded clone.

DNA: TGTGCCAGCAGTGTCGGTCGGGACAGACCCTCGGAGCAGTACTTC; CDR3: CASSVGRDRPSEQYF; J: TRBJ2-7; V: TRBV6-1; D: TRBD1; size: .
DNA: TGTGCCAGTAGTCTCAAGACAGGGATCGCCGATACGCAGTATTTT; CDR3: CASSLKTGIADTQYF; J: TRBJ2-3; V: TRBV19; D: TRBD1; size: .
DNA: TGTGCCAGCAGCCCTCATGGGACAGGCGGCGGTGAGCAGTTCTTC; CDR3: CASSPHGTGGGEQFF; J: TRBJ2-1; V: TRBV7-3; D: TRBD1; size: once
DNA: TGTGCCAGCAGCTTAGCGGGGGCAGGGGGTTCGGGATACGAGCAGTACTTC; CDR3: CASSLAGAGGSGYEQYF; J: TRBJ2-7; V: TRBV7-2; D: TRBD1; size: .
DNA: TGTGCCAGCAGCTCCGGGACAGCACTTAACTATGGCTACACCTTC; CDR3: CASSSGTALNYGYTF; J: TRBJ1-2; V: TRBV5-6; D: TRBD1; size: .
DNA: TGTGCCAGCATCCCAATAGGGACAGGGAACCACGAGCAGTACTTC; CDR3: CASIPIGTGNHEQYF; J: TRBJ2-7; V: TRBV2; D: TRBD1; size: .
DNA: TGCAGCGTTGGGACTACGTCTGGGGCCAACGTCCTGACTTTC; CDR3: CSVGTTSGANVLTF; J: TRBJ2-6; V: TRBV29-1; D: .; size: .
DNA: TGTGCCAGCAGCTTTCTTACGGAGACCTACGAGCAGTACTTC; CDR3: CASSFLTETYEQYF; J: TRBJ2-7; V: TRBV5-6; D: .; size: once
DNA: TGTGCCAGCAGCGAGGGCCTAGCGGAAGGCAATGAGCAGTTCTTC; CDR3: CASSEGLAEGNEQFF; J: TRBJ2-1; V: TRBV2; D: TRBD2; size: .
DNA: TGCGCCAGCAGTGGACTAGCGGGGCAAGAGACCCAGTACTTC; CDR3: CASSGLAGQETQYF; J: TRBJ2-5; V: TRBV10-1; D: TRBD2; size: .
DNA: TGTGCCATCAGTGAAACCCCATCAGGTATCTATGGCTACACCTTC; CDR3: CAISETPSGIYGYTF; J: TRBJ1-2; V: TRBV10-3; D: .; size: .
DNA: TGTGCCAGCTCACCAATATCACAGCTGAACACTGAAGCTTTCTTT; CDR3: CASSPISQLNTEAFF; J: TRBJ1-1; V: TRBV18; D: .; size: .
DNA: TGTGCCAGCAGTTACTCGGCGGGCACTGAAGCTTTCTTT; CDR3: CASSYSAGTEAFF; J: TRBJ1-1; V: TRBV6-5; D: .; size: .
DNA: TGTGCCAGCAGACACGACAATGTGGCTGGGAATGAGCAGTTCTTC; CDR3: CASRHDNVAGNEQFF; J: TRBJ2-1; V: TRBV2; D: .; size: .
DNA: TGTGCCAGCAGCTTCACAGGGGGCACTGAAGCTTTCTTT; CDR3: CASSFTGGTEAFF; J: TRBJ1-1; V: TRBV7-9; D: TRBD1; size: .
DNA: TGTGCCAGCAGCGCGGACAGGGGGCAGGGCTACACCTTC; CDR3: CASSADRGQGYTF; J: TRBJ1-2; V: TRBV7-2; D: TRBD1; size: .